This T cell receptor beta chain was obtained from a study of T cells in localized non-small cell lung cancer. Regarding the study as a whole: The study found T cell clonality highest in uninvolved adjacent lung, above tumor. Investigators sequenced only a single tumor region, leaving heterogeneity possible. Blood T cell density predicted longer survival; adjacent-lung clonality, shorter. Detection in adjacent lung was observed for a median 57 of the top 100 tumor clones.

Turning to this clone: Its antigen is still unknown.

The V segment lost 6 bases and the J segment 7 bases; nucleotides outside the gene matches: 6. This CDR3 region has 14 residues. Germline CDR1 is MNHEY and CDR2 is SMNVEV (reference sequence). TCRdb's copy holds only in-frame clones and misses some; the assay was immunoSEQ multiplex PCR. The data hold 100,000 or so clones, with roughly 88% observed a single time. The sequences come from PBMCs, collected before any cancer treatment. The chain joins TRBV27 to TRBJ2-3; 11 bases align to TRBD2. The source is a woman aged 40 to 75 with stage II squamous cell lung carcinoma. The CDR3 DNA reads as TGTGCCAGCAGGGGACTAGCGGACTCCAATACGCAGTATTTT. Amino acids: CASRGLADSNTQYF.